These 5 T cell receptor beta chains were sequenced from one sample in a study of cytomegalovirus exposure and HLA in healthy donors. 60 Vbeta and 13 Jbeta primers were used in PCR. TCRdb's table, derived via immunoSEQ multiplex PCR, lists solely in-frame clones and lacks some. The table has about 67,000 clones, roughly two thirds seen once. The sample taken for sequencing was PBMCs. These receptor sequences come from a woman aged 25 to 39 in good health and CMV-seronegative.

The chain links TRBV10-3 to TRBJ2-3; D not certain. The CDR3 is 11 amino acids. Trimming left V 6 bases short and J 6 bases short, with 7 bases between. Germline CDR1 is ENHRY and CDR2 is SYGVKD. The CDR3 DNA reads as TGTGCCATCAGCGACACGGATACGCAGTATTTT. As protein: CAISDTDTQYF.

A few counts support this clone. This chain connects TRBV5-4 to TRBJ1-1, with TRBD1 identical over 8 bases. The germline V gene encodes CDR1 SGHNT and CDR2 YYREEE (reference sequence). The CDR3 covers 13 residues. V shed 4 bases, J shed 4 bases, and the junction held 3 bases outside the gene matches. CDR3 sequence reads: CASSRTGGTEAFF. DNA of the CDR3: TGTGCCAGCAGCCGAACAGGGGGCACTGAAGCTTTCTTT.

The chain is built from TRBV12-5 and TRBJ1-2; TRBD1 is a possible D gene (5 bases). The CDR3 is 14 amino acids. CDR1 and CDR2 from the germline V gene are LGHNT and FRNRAP. Trimming pared 3 bases from V and 6 bases from J, leaving 14 bases between. CDR3 residues: CASGFSVTGDGYTF. CDR3 coding DNA: TGTGCTAGTGGTTTTTCCGTTACGGGGGATGGCTACACCTTC.

The chain recombines TRBV18 with TRBJ1-5, with D possibly being TRBD1 (5 bases). The V gene lost 3 bases and the J gene lost 13 bases, with 19 bases spanning the gap. Germline V gene lookup returns CDR1 KGHSH and CDR2 LQKENI. This CDR3 contains 14 residues. CDR3 sequence: CASSPGPGTAPQHF. CDR3 sequence (DNA): TGTGCCAGCTCACCCGGACCCGGGACTGCCCCTCAGCATTTT.

A few counts support this clone. This chain connects TRBV7-2 to TRBJ2-2; D possibly corresponds to TRBD1 (6 bases). The V gene's germline CDR1 is SGHTA and CDR2 FQGNSA. The CDR3 consists of 16 residues. Trimming took off 2 bases at V and 1 base at J, with 11 bases between the two ends. CDR3 DNA sequence: TGTGCCAGCAGCTTATTGGCCAGGGGGAACACCGGGGAGCTGTTTTTT. Translating it yields CASSLLARGNTGELFF.